This T cell receptor (beta chain) derives from a study of graft-versus-host responses after intestinal transplantation. Study-level results: GvH clonotypes were identified within recipient marrow, with a subset emerging first in ileum or blood.

TCRdb keeps only in-frame clones here, not all; method: immunoSEQ multiplex PCR. This table has roughly 73,000 clones, 87% appearing once. In germline, CDR1 is LNHNV, CDR2 YYDKDF (reference sequence). Trimming pared 1 base from V and 3 bases from J, leaving 7 bases between. The CDR3 extends over 14 amino acids. This clone was seen once. What it binds is not known. This TCR came from a human donor who was the organ donor for an intestinal transplant. The chain has TRBV15 and TRBJ1-5; no firm D call. This sample comprised unstimulated CD8+ T cells sorted from spleen or lymph node cells, obtained before transplant. The CDR3 region is CATSRAHANQPQHF. CDR3 nucleotide sequence: TGTGCCACCAGCAGAGCCCATGCCAATCAGCCCCAGCATTTT.